This record concerns one T cell receptor (beta chain) sequence. Its cognate antigen has yet to be identified. The sample holds no much larger clone one base away, and base qualities are not on file. Single viable CD3+CD4+CD8-CD45RO+ cells were sorted as memory CD4+ T cells on a FACSAria II. CMV serostatus was determined using a Roche Elecsys assay that detects serum IgG against CMV pp150, pp28, p38 and p52. Following thawing, total CD4+ T cells were enriched through positive selection using CD4 magnetic microbeads. Samples originated from another study that specifically interrogated the CD4+ T cell memory repertoire. Peripheral blood mononuclear cells were isolated and cryopreserved following standard operating procedures; serum was stored at -80 °C. Staining used CD3-PerCP (BW264/56), CD4-APC (RPA-T4), CD45RO-PE (UCHT1) and CD8-Pacific Orange (3B5) antibodies, with Sytox blue excluding non-viable cells.

Genomic DNA was extracted from sorted cells with the Quick-DNA Microprep Kit. TCRbeta DNA was amplified with the immunoSEQ hsTCRbeta kit following the manufacturer's protocol. An Illumina MiSeq instrument was used to sequence the TCRbeta libraries. The original pipeline was this. Once out-of-frame sequences had been removed, millions of distinct TCRbeta sequences were left, which works out to an average of approximately 70,000 per individual. Each individual was scored using the number of 150 to 200 previously reported CMV-associated TCRbeta sequences that the individual carried and the total number of productive distinct TCRbeta sequences. A beta-binomial model was reimplemented in Python, and scikit-learn random forests with default parameters were trained on US cohort data. On the Belgian cohort, classifier performance was reported as the median AUC, along with percentile confidence intervals, across 10,000 bootstrap iterations. The immuneACCESS repertoire file appears here via TCRdb, limited to in-frame rearrangements. These files lack a portion of the clones; in checked studies, under half of the deficit traces to unresolved V genes, and the cause of the others is not known. V and J calls and clone size are as listed in that table; D and trimming were resolved from the DNA. Here the sample has about 50,000 clones; over 80% occur a single time. Roughly 0.4% of the sample goes to the ten largest clones.

These data are taken from a study of memory CD4+ T cells and cytomegalovirus serostatus (dated by TCRdb to between 2018 and 2021). Regarding the study in general: A total of about 33 healthy Belgian adults, of whom 9 were CMV seropositive and about 24 were CMV seronegative, were included in the cohort. To replicate a published TCR-based CMV serostatus classifier, the researchers sequenced the CD4+ memory TCRbeta repertoires of a Belgian cohort whose cytomegalovirus serostatus was known.

V is cut by 4 bases and J by 0 bases, and the space between the germline ends is 10 bases. From cysteine to phenylalanine, the CDR3 is 14 amino acids long. Only CDR3 DNA is held: 42 bases, read in frame from base 1. From the germline V gene, CDR1 is SQVTM and CDR2 is ANQGSEA. The full study reports these points: On the Belgian cohort, the classifier built on the original framework reached a median bootstrapped AUC of roughly 0.96, with a 95% CI of 0.76-1.00. Of about 180 previously reported CMV-associated TCRbeta sequences, about 72 appeared in the CD4+ memory repertoires, each in one to five individuals. The results were read as suggesting that the CMV-associated TCR signature is, for the most part, present in the CD4+ memory repertoire. Only CD4+CD45RO+ memory cells were sequenced, in contrast to the original study, in which naive and memory CD4+ and CD8+ populations were covered. CMV serostatus prediction reached a median bootstrapped AUC of about 0.96 with the original framework and 0.91 with a US-trained random forest.

The receptor's source is an adult in good health and CMV-seronegative. The sequence links TRBV29-1 to TRBJ1-3; the D segment cannot be called with confidence. Sequenced: memory CD4+ T cells from blood. The nucleotides are TGCAGCGTTGTCCGGGATCTCTCTGGAAACACCATATATTTT. This translates into CSVVRDLSGNTIYF.